This T cell receptor beta chain was retrieved from a study of cytomegalovirus exposure and HLA in healthy donors. Study information: A prior analysis found 95 million to 140 million unique TCR beta sequences from approximately 200 million T cells. Whole-study results and caveats: No immune exposure information besides CMV serostatus was available. Donors belonging to an Asian-associated ancestry cluster reportedly showed fewer N-insertions in productive TCRs than the 666-donor mean, according to what a later analysis found.

Worth noting for this clone: The target antigen is unknown.

Both 60 Vbeta primers and 13 Jbeta primers went into the PCR. Data came from immunoSEQ multiplex PCR; TCRdb stores just in-frame clones and leaves some out. This sample yields about 270,000 clones, of which more than 55% are seen a single time; 2% to 2.5% belongs to the top ten. The donors, nominally healthy at sampling, likely had unrecorded immune exposures. This TCR was sampled from a female donor in good health and CMV-seronegative. The sample consisted of PBMCs.

The CDR3 here is CASSRLHTGELFF. The DNA of the CDR3 is TGCGCCAGCAGCCGACTTCACACCGGGGAGCTGTTTTTT. The V and J genes are TRBV4-1 and TRBJ2-2; D unclear. From germline, CDR1 is MGHRA and CDR2 YSYEKL. V was clipped by 4 bases and J by 3 bases, with 6 bases between them. The CDR3 runs to 13 residues.